This T cell receptor beta chain was captured by sequencing in a study of blood T cell repertoires in COVID-19. The data were produced by immunoSEQ multiplex PCR, yet TCRdb's version contains in-frame clones alone and is incomplete. The profile covers over 150,000 clones, with approximately 86% appearing a single time and 6.9% taken by the ten largest. With 3 bases clipped from V and 1 base from J, the junction kept 13 bases outside the gene matches. The CDR3 is 17 amino acids. From germline, CDR1 is SGHDT and CDR2 YYEEEE. The sequenced sample consisted of peripheral blood. This receptor was identified in a man older than 75 with COVID-19, enrolled during active disease. The chain joins TRBV5-6 to TRBJ2-7, with 7 positions matching TRBD1. The CDR3: CASSSYPGTVKSYEQYF. The CDR3, as DNA: TGTGCCAGCAGCTCTTACCCCGGGACAGTCAAGTCCTACGAGCAGTACTTC.